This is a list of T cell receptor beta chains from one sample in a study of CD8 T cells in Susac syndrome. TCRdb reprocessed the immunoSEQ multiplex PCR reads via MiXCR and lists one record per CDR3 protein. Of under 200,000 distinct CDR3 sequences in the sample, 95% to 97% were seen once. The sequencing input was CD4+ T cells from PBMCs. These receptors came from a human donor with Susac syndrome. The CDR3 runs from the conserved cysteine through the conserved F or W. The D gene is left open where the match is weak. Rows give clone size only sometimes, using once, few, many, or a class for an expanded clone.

CASSPSITGDEQYF TGTGCCAGCTCTCCTAGCATAACCGGGGACGAGCAGTACTTC - TRBJ2-7 TRBV18 -
CASSGGGTYNEQFF TGCGCCAGCAGCGGCGGGGGGACCTACAATGAGCAGTTCTTC - TRBJ2-1 TRBV5-1 TRBD2
CSAKTGPDEKLFF TGCAGCGCTAAGACGGGGCCCGATGAAAAACTGTTTTTT once TRBJ1-4 TRBV29-1 -
CSAREHGVGQPQHF TGCAGTGCTAGAGAACATGGGGTCGGTCAGCCCCAGCATTTT - TRBJ1-5 TRBV20-1 -
CSVKRTDPTGELFF TGCAGCGTTAAACGGACAGATCCCACCGGGGAGCTGTTTTTT - TRBJ2-2 TRBV29-1 -
CSVAPRRGGETQYF TGCAGCGTTGCGCCTCGGAGAGGAGGGGAGACCCAGTACTTC - TRBJ2-5 TRBV29-1 -
CATSRGGTSGRYNEQFF TGTGCCACCAGCAGAGGAGGGACTAGCGGGAGGTACAATGAGCAGTTCTTC - TRBJ2-1 TRBV15 TRBD2
CSAEPGGLHTEAFF TGCAGTGCTGAACCCGGGGGCCTTCACACTGAAGCTTTCTTT - TRBJ1-1 TRBV20-1 -
CASATPTGSNVDIQYF TGTGCCAGCGCTACCCCGACAGGGTCTAATGTGGACATTCAGTACTTC - TRBJ2-4 TRBV28 TRBD1
CASSVPRDRLKTQYF TGTGCCAGCAGCGTACCCCGGGACAGGCTAAAGACCCAGTACTTC - TRBJ2-5 TRBV9 TRBD1
CASSSPRSTEAFF TGTGCCAGCAGCTCCCCCAGGAGCACTGAAGCTTTCTTT - TRBJ1-1 TRBV27 -
CASSAWDNEKLFF TGTGCCAGCAGCGCCTGGGACAACGAAAAACTGTTTTTT - TRBJ1-4 TRBV9 -
CASSFGDSPLTGPQHF TGTGCCAGCAGTTTTGGGGACAGTCCACTAACAGGGCCCCAGCATTTT once TRBJ1-5 TRBV27 TRBD1
CASSETQGAANEKLFF TGTGCCAGCAGTGAAACTCAGGGGGCTGCTAATGAAAAACTGTTTTTT - TRBJ1-4 TRBV28 TRBD1
CSVDIVLNQGWMNTEAFF TGCAGCGTTGATATAGTTCTTAATCAGGGTTGGATGAACACTGAAGCTTTCTTT - TRBJ1-1 TRBV29-1 -
CASSLDPYEQYF TGTGCCAGCAGCCTTGACCCCTACGAGCAGTACTTC - TRBJ2-7 TRBV12-3/TRBV12-4 -
CASSQVGQPSTEAFF TGCGCCAGCAGCCAAGTGGGACAGCCTAGCACTGAAGCTTTCTTT - TRBJ1-1 TRBV4-3 TRBD1
CAISSPSGSYEQYF TGTGCCATCAGTTCTCCTAGCGGCTCCTACGAGCAGTACTTC - TRBJ2-7 TRBV10-3 TRBD2
CASSPVRPGELFF TGTGCCAGCAGCCCCGTCAGGCCCGGGGAGCTGTTTTTT - TRBJ2-2 TRBV28 -
CASRGGLAGYNEQFF TGTGCCAGCAGGGGGGGACTAGCGGGATACAATGAGCAGTTCTTC - TRBJ2-1 TRBV2 TRBD2
CASSDGLAEETQYF TGTGCCAGCAGCGATGGGCTAGCGGAAGAGACCCAGTACTTC once TRBJ2-5 TRBV9 TRBD2
CASGRLGGKLFF TGTGCCAGCGGCAGGCTCGGGGGAAAACTGTTTTTT - TRBJ1-4 TRBV19 -
CASSLEVRGRTDTQYF TGCGCCAGCAGCCTCGAAGTCAGGGGGCGCACAGATACGCAGTATTTT - TRBJ2-3 TRBV4-3 TRBD1
CASSVWAESTDTQYF TGTGCCAGCAGCGTTTGGGCGGAAAGCACAGATACGCAGTATTTT - TRBJ2-3 TRBV9 -
CASRAGSLRETQYF TGTGCCAGCAGGGCCGGGTCCCTAAGGGAGACCCAGTACTTC - TRBJ2-5 TRBV12-3/TRBV12-4 -
CSGNDREGKLFF TGCAGCGGGAATGACAGGGAGGGGAAACTGTTTTTT once TRBJ1-4 TRBV29-1 TRBD1
CASSPGTWETQYF TGTGCCAGCAGCCCTGGGACCTGGGAGACCCAGTACTTC - TRBJ2-5 TRBV14 -
CASTLFETGFSGELFF TGTGCCAGCACCCTCTTCGAGACAGGGTTTTCGGGGGAGCTGTTTTTT - TRBJ2-2 TRBV6-2/TRBV6-3 TRBD1
CASSQAVRGETQYF TGTGCCAGCAGCCAAGCTGTCCGAGGAGAGACCCAGTACTTC - TRBJ2-5 TRBV3-1 -
CSAKGLAGASWYEQYF TGCAGTGCCAAGGGACTAGCGGGAGCTAGCTGGTACGAGCAGTACTTC - TRBJ2-7 TRBV20-1 TRBD2
CASSTTGATNTGELFF TGTGCCAGCAGCACTACAGGGGCTACGAACACCGGGGAGCTGTTTTTT - TRBJ2-2 TRBV7-8 TRBD1
CSVGQGNTGELFF TGCAGCGTCGGACAGGGGAACACCGGGGAGCTGTTTTTT - TRBJ2-2 TRBV29-1 TRBD1
CSASRLAGAADTQYF TGCAGCGCCTCGAGACTAGCGGGAGCGGCAGATACGCAGTATTTT - TRBJ2-3 TRBV29-1 TRBD2
CASSQDPTGSGETQYF TGCGCCAGCAGCCAAGATCCGACAGGTAGCGGGGAGACCCAGTACTTC - TRBJ2-5 TRBV4-1 -
CASSLRTSSTDTQYF TGTGCCAGCAGCCTTCGGACTAGCTCCACAGATACGCAGTATTTT - TRBJ2-3 TRBV9 TRBD2
CAFGAGSNEQYF TGCGCCTTTGGGGCAGGGTCCAACGAGCAGTACTTC once TRBJ2-7 TRBV29-1 -
CASSLDPAGSVDTQYF TGTGCCAGCAGCTTGGACCCAGCGGGTTCCGTGGATACGCAGTATTTT - TRBJ2-3 TRBV5-4 -
CASSLGHLYEQYF TGTGCCAGCAGCTTGGGGCACCTCTACGAGCAGTACTTC - TRBJ2-7 TRBV5-6 -
CASSLHRENEQYF TGTGCCAGCAGCTTACATAGGGAGAACGAGCAGTACTTC once TRBJ2-7 TRBV3-1 -
CAWRRSEAGIEAFF TGTGCCTGGAGAAGAAGTGAGGCGGGGATTGAAGCTTTCTTT - TRBJ1-1 TRBV30 -
CASSLKGGANVLTF TGTGCCAGCAGCTTAAAAGGTGGGGCCAACGTCCTGACTTTC - TRBJ2-6 TRBV7-3 -
CASSVGSRRPINSPLHF TGTGCCAGCAGCGTAGGATCGCGACGCCCGATCAATTCACCCCTCCACTTT - TRBJ1-6 TRBV9 -
CASSRTSGQETQYF TGCGCCAGCAGTCGGACTAGCGGGCAAGAGACCCAGTACTTC - TRBJ2-5 TRBV5-1 TRBD2
CSVGRGQVRNTGELFF TGCAGCGTCGGGAGGGGGCAGGTCCGAAACACCGGGGAGCTGTTTTTT - TRBJ2-2 TRBV29-1 -
CATSRDPGQNSPLHF TGTGCCACCAGCAGAGACCCGGGACAGAATTCACCCCTCCACTTT - TRBJ1-6 TRBV15 TRBD1
CSVEIVDTQYF TGCAGCGTTGAAATCGTAGATACGCAGTATTTT - TRBJ2-3 TRBV29-1 -
CAWSVTGSSGNTIYF TGTGCCTGGAGTGTAACCGGGAGCTCTGGAAACACCATATATTTT - TRBJ1-3 TRBV30 -
CASSFPDRVGTDTQYF TGTGCCAGCAGCTTCCCTGACAGGGTGGGCACAGATACGCAGTATTTT - TRBJ2-3 TRBV5-6 TRBD1
CASSQLGLREETQYF TGTGCCAGCAGCCAATTGGGACTGAGGGAAGAGACCCAGTACTTC - TRBJ2-5 TRBV14 -
CASSPLQGYGYTF TGTGCCAGCAGCCCCCTCCAGGGCTATGGCTACACCTTC - TRBJ1-2 TRBV3-1 -
CASTLSDTQYF TGTGCCAGCACTCTATCAGATACGCAGTATTTT - TRBJ2-3 TRBV12-3/TRBV12-4 -
CASSLLGQGAPRGTQYF TGTGCCAGCAGCTTATTAGGGCAGGGGGCCCCGCGGGGTACGCAGTATTTT - TRBJ2-3 TRBV7-9 TRBD1
CASSRTGETQYF TGTGCCAGCAGTCGGACGGGGGAGACCCAGTACTTC - TRBJ2-5 TRBV7-9 -
CASSSGLITDTQYF TGTGCCAGCAGCTCGGGACTAATAACAGATACGCAGTATTTT - TRBJ2-3 TRBV7-2 TRBD2
CASSVGLSGVGKIYEQYF TGTGCCAGCAGCGTAGGACTTTCGGGGGTAGGGAAGATCTACGAGCAGTACTTC - TRBJ2-7 TRBV9 -
CASSPLGARTGELFF TGTGCCAGCTCACCCCTGGGGGCGCGTACCGGGGAGCTGTTTTTT - TRBJ2-2 TRBV12-3/TRBV12-4 -
CASSLTSGSSWGETQYF TGTGCCAGCAGTTTGACTAGCGGGAGTTCATGGGGGGAGACCCAGTACTTC once TRBJ2-5 TRBV6-5 TRBD2